This T cell receptor beta chain was documented in a study of OX40 agonist ivuxolimab in advanced cancers. The CDR3 is 11 amino acids. Per the germline V gene, CDR1 is SQVTM and CDR2 is ANQGSEA. V dropped 6 bases and J dropped 0 bases, with 6 bases sitting between them. The data were produced by immunoSEQ multiplex PCR, yet TCRdb's version contains in-frame clones alone and is incomplete. This table holds some 77,000 clones, roughly 85% found once. The sample here was CD4+ or CD8+ T cells sorted from blood, taken in a trial of the OX40 agonist ivuxolimab. The J gene is TRBJ2-7, the V gene TRBV29-1; D gene uncertain. The clonotype was recovered from an adult with an advanced solid tumor such as melanoma, head and neck, liver or kidney cancer. The CDR3 protein is CSVQTSYEQYF. CDR3 coding DNA: TGCAGCGTCCAGACCTCCTACGAGCAGTACTTC.